These 13 T cell receptor beta chains were all obtained from the same sample, sequenced in a study of blood T cell repertoires in COVID-19. Generated by immunoSEQ multiplex PCR, the TCRdb table keeps only in-frame clones and is missing some. The table includes 100,000 or so clones, about 90% detected once. Sequencing used peripheral blood. These receptors all come from a man in his thirties or forties in a cohort sampled during active COVID-19.

This rearrangement joins TRBV9 to TRBJ2-2, with unresolved D. V was cut by 0 bases and J by 1 base, with 4 bases left in between. The length of the CDR3 is 14 residues. The germline V gene has CDR1 SGDLS and CDR2 YYNGEE. This CDR3 reads CASSVAGNTGELFF. As DNA, the CDR3 is TGTGCCAGCAGCGTAGCGGGGAACACCGGGGAGCTGTTTTTT.

The J gene is TRBJ2-1, the V gene TRBV5-1; TRBD1 is a possible D gene (5 bases). Trimming stripped 4 bases from V and 6 bases from J, with 11 bases between. Germline CDR1 and CDR2: SGHRS and YFSETQ. CDR3 length equals 13 residues. The chain's CDR3 is CASSLEGVNEQFF. In DNA, the CDR3 is TGCGCCAGCAGCCTAGAAGGGGTCAATGAGCAGTTCTTC.

The chain links TRBV14 to TRBJ1-3; 8 positions match TRBD1. CDR1 and CDR2 from the germline V gene are SGHDN and FVKESK. Trimming cost V 2 bases and J 4 bases; bases outside gene matches: 4. The CDR3 is made up of 15 amino acids. CDR3 nucleotides: TGTGCCAGCAGCCAAAGGACAGGGCAAGGAAACACCATATATTTT. This translates into CASSQRTGQGNTIYF.

The rearrangement joins TRBV2 to TRBJ2-1, with a weak D call TRBD1 (7 bases). V gave up 7 bases and J gave up 4 bases, with 11 bases separating them. Germline V gene sequence: CDR1 SNHLY, CDR2 FYNNEI. CDR3 length: 13 amino acids. The DNA of the CDR3 is TGTGCCAGCATCCAGGGGGGATACAATGAGCAGTTCTTC. This translates into CASIQGGYNEQFF.

This sequence joins TRBV7-2 and TRBJ1-1, with a possible D match to TRBD1 (6 bases). CDR3 length: 14 residues. CDR1 and CDR2 (germline): SGHTA, FQGNSA. V was shortened by 5 bases and J by 1 base, with 11 bases between the two germline ends. CDR3 region: CASSPSTGNTEAFF. CDR3 DNA: TGTGCCAGCAGCCCGTCGACAGGGAACACTGAAGCTTTCTTT.

This clone has more than one count but fewer than ten. The chain recombines TRBV11-2 with TRBJ2-2, with D uncertain. The germline V and J ends were trimmed by 1 base and 8 bases, with 8 bases remaining between them. CDR3 length: 13 amino acids. Germline CDR1 reads SGHAT; CDR2 reads FQNNGV. The CDR3 DNA reads as TGTGCCAGCAGCTTAGTTCGGTCTGGGGAGCTGTTTTTT. Residues: CASSLVRSGELFF.

The rearrangement joins TRBV7-2 to TRBJ2-3; 10 bases are shared with TRBD2. The CDR3 consists of 16 residues. Germline lookup yields CDR1 SGHTA and CDR2 FQGNSA. After removal of 5 bases from V and 1 base from J, the junction contained 6 bases not matched to a gene. Here the CDR3 reads CASSILAGVGTDTQYF. The CDR3 DNA sequence: TGTGCCAGCAGCATCCTAGCGGGGGTTGGCACAGATACGCAGTATTTT.

The J gene is TRBJ1-4, the V gene TRBV5-1; 10 bases map to TRBD1. The ends lost 4 bases at V and 5 bases at J; junction bases unmatched: 5. CDR1 SGHRS and CDR2 YFSETQ come from the germline V gene. This CDR3 comprises 15 residues. The CDR3 DNA follows: TGCGCCAGCAGCCAGCAGACAGGGGGCAATGAAAAACTGTTTTTT. Translating gives CASSQQTGGNEKLFF.

The chain is built from TRBV6-5 and TRBJ2-2, with a tentative D call TRBD2 (6 bases). The ends were cut back, 5 bases at V and 4 bases at J, with 11 bases in the middle. There are 14 residues in the CDR3. Germline lookup yields CDR1 MNHEY and CDR2 SVGAGI. CDR3 protein: CASSRGTFTGELFF. DNA of the CDR3: TGTGCCAGCAGTCGGGGGACTTTCACCGGGGAGCTGTTTTTT.

This sequence joins TRBV6-5 and TRBJ2-5; 7 bases match TRBD2. The V and J ends lost 6 bases and 5 bases, in that order; junction bases with no gene match: 6. The CDR3 contains 13 residues. The V gene's germline CDR1 is MNHEY and CDR2 SVGAGI. CDR3 DNA: TGTGCCAGCAGACGGGGGGTCCTGGAGACCCAGTACTTC. This encodes CASRRGVLETQYF.

The CDR3 nucleotides read TGTGCCAGCTCACCTGGACAGGTTAATTCCTACAATCAGCCCCAGCATTTT. Amino acid sequence: CASSPGQVNSYNQPQHF. This chain connects TRBV18 to TRBJ1-5, with 7 bases lining up with TRBD1. Germline V lookup: CDR1 KGHSH, CDR2 LQKENI. This CDR3 has 17 amino acids. The junction had 11 bases not matched to a gene; V was cut back by 3 bases and J by 3 bases.

The V call is TRBV6-6, the J call TRBJ2-3; 10 bases fit TRBD2. CDR1 and CDR2 (germline): MNHNY, SVGAGI (reference sequence). With V trimmed by 5 bases and J by 1 base, 3 bases remained unmatched. CDR3 length: 15 amino acids. In DNA form, the CDR3 reads TGTGCCAGCAGTAGACTAGCGGGCGGCACAGATACGCAGTATTTT. This codes for CASSRLAGGTDTQYF.

In its sample, this clone was seen once. The chain has TRBV4-1 and TRBJ2-1; D might be TRBD2 (6 bases). The CDR3 has 15 amino acids. Trimming pared 3 bases from V and 0 bases from J, leaving 9 bases between. Germline V gives CDR1 MGHRA, CDR2 YSYEKL. In DNA form, the CDR3 reads TGCGCCAGCAGCCAGACGACTAGCTCCTACAATGAGCAGTTCTTC. Its translation is CASSQTTSSYNEQFF.